This T cell receptor (beta chain) was observed in a study of blood T cell repertoires in COVID-19. Across the whole study: COVID-19 samples from acute and convalescent phases originated in the United States, Italy and Spain. Sources were T cells, B-cell-depleted T cells, or PBMCs; the material itself was cDNA or gDNA.

This CDR3 comprises 16 residues. Germline CDR1 is MNHEY and CDR2 is SVGEGT. V trimming: 5 bases; J trimming: 3 bases; junction bases outside the gene matches: 11. As handled by the study authors: Nucleated cell number was recorded as an estimate derived from reference gene primer amplification. The protocol was immunoSEQ multiplex PCR, while the TCRdb copy is restricted to in-frame clones and leaves out a portion. V, J and clone size were drawn from that table, and D and trimming were deduced from the DNA. Among about 170,000 clones listed, more than 75% were seen once. The sequence was collected from a man aged 18 to 30 with active or convalescent COVID-19. The chain has TRBV6-2 or TRBV6-3 and TRBJ2-3; the match to TRBD2 covers 7 bases. The source material was peripheral blood. The CDR3 reads CASSPVGGRQTDTQYF. The CDR3 DNA follows: TGTGCCAGCAGTCCCGTGGGGGGGAGACAAACAGATACGCAGTATTTT.